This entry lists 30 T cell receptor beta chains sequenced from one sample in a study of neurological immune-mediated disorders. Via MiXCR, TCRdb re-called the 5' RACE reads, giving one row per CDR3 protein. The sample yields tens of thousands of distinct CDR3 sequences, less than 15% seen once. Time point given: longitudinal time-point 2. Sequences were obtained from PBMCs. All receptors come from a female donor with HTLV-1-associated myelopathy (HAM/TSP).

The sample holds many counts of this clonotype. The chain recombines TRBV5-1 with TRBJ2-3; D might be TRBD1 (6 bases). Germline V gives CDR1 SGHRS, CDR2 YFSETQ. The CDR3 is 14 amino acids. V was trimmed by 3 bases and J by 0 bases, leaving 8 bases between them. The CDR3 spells CASSWDTSTDTQYF. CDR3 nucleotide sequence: TGCGCCAGCAGCTGGGACACTAGCACAGATACGCAGTATTTT. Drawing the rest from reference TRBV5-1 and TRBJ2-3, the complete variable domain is KAGVTQTPRYLIKTRGQQVTLSCSPISGHRSVSWYQQTPGQGLQFLFEYFSETQRNKGNFPGRFSGRQFSNSRSEMNVSTLELGDSALYLCASSWDTSTDTQYFGPGTRLTVL.

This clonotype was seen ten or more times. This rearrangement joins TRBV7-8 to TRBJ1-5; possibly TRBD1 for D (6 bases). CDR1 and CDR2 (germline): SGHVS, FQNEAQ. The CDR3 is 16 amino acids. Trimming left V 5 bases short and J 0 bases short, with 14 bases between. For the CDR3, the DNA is TGTGCCAGCAGCGGCAGGGGATCCAATAGCAATCAGCCCCAGCATTTT. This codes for CASSGRGSNSNQPQHF.

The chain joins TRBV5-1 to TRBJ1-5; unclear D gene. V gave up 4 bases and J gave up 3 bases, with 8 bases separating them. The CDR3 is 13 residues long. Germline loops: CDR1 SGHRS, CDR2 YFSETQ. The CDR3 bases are TGCGCCAGCAGCCGCGGCCCCAATCAGCCCCAGCATTTT. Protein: CASSRGPNQPQHF. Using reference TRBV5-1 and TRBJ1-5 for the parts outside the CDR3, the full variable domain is KAGVTQTPRYLIKTRGQQVTLSCSPISGHRSVSWYQQTPGQGLQFLFEYFSETQRNKGNFPGRFSGRQFSNSRSEMNVSTLELGDSALYLCASSRGPNQPQHFGDGTRLSIL.

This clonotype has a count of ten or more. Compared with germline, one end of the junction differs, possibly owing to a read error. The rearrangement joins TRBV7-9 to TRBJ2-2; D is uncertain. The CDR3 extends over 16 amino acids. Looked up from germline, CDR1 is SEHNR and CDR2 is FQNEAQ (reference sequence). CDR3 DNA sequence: TGTGCCAGCAGTCCTCTCTCCACACCGAACCCCGGGGAGCTGTTTTTT. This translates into CASSPLSTPNPGELFF.

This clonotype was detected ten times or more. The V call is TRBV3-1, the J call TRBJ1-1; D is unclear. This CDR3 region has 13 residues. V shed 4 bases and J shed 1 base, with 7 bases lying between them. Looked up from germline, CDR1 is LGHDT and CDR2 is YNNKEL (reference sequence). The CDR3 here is CASSPRQNTEAFF. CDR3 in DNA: TGTGCCAGCAGCCCCCGACAGAACACTGAAGCTTTCTTT.

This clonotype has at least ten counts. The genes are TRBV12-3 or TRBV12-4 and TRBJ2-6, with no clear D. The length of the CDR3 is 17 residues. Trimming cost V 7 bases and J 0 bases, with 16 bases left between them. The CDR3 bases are TGTGCCAGCATGGGGATAGGACGGCGCTCTGGGGCCAACGTCCTGACTTTC. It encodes CASMGIGRRSGANVLTF.

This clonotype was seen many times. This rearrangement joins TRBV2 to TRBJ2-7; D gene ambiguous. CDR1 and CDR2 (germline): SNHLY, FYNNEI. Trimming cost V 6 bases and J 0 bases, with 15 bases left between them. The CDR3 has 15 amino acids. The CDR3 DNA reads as TGTGCCAGCAGATTCGACTTCTCCAGCTCCTACGAGCAGTACTTC. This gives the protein CASRFDFSSSYEQYF.

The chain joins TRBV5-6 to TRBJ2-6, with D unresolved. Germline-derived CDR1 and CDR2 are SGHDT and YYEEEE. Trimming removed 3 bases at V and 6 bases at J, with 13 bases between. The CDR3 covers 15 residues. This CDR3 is CASSSTLAAANVLTF. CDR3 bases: TGTGCCAGCAGCTCCACCCTTGCGGCGGCCAACGTCCTGACTTTC.

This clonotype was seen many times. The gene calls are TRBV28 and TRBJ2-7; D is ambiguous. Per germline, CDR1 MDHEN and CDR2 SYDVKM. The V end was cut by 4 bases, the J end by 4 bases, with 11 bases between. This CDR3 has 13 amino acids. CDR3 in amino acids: CASSSNSRYEQYF. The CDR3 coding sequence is TGTGCCAGCAGTTCGAACAGTCGGTACGAGCAGTACTTC.

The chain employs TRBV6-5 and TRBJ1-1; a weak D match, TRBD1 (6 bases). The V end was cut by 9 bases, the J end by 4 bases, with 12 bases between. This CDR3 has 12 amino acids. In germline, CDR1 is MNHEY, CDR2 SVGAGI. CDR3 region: CASYRVATEAFF. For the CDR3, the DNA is TGTGCCAGTTACAGGGTGGCCACTGAAGCTTTCTTT.

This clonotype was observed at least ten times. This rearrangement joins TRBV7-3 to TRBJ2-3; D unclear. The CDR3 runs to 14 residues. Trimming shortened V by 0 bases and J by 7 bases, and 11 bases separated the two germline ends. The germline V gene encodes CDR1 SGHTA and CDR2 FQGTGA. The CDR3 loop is CASSLTTERNTQYF. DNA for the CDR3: TGTGCCAGCAGCTTAACGACTGAACGGAATACGCAGTATTTT.

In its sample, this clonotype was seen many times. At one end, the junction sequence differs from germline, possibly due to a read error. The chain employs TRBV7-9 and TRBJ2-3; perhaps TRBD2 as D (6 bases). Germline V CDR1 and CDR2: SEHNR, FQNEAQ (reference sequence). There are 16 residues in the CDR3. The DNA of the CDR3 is TGTGCCAGCAGCCTAGCCCTAAAGGACTACACAGATACGCAGTATTTT. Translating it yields CASSLALKDYTDTQYF.

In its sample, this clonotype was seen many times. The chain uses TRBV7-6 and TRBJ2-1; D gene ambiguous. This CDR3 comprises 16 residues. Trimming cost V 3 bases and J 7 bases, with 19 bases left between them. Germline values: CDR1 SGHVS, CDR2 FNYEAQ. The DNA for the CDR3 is TGTGCCAGCAGCTTCGCGAGCGACCCGTATGGGAATGAGCAGTTCTTC. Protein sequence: CASSFASDPYGNEQFF.

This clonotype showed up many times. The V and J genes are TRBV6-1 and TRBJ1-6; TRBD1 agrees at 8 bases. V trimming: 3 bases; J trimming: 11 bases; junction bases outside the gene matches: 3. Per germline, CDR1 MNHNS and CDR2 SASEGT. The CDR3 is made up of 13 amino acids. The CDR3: CASSDRDRTPLHF. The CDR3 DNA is TGTGCCAGCAGTGACCGGGACAGGACACCCCTCCACTTT.

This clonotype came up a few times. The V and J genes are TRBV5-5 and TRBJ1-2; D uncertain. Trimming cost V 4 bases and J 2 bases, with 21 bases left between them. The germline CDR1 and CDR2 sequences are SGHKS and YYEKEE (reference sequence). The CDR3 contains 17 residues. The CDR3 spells CASSPDGLSWTNYGYTF. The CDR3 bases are TGTGCCAGCAGCCCAGATGGACTCTCTTGGACCAACTATGGCTACACCTTC.

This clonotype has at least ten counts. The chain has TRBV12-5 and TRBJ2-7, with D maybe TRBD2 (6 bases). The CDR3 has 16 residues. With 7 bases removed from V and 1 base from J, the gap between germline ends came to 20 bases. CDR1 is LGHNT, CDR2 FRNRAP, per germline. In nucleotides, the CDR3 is TGTGCTAGTGCCCCCACCCTGGAGCGGGCGTCCTACGAGCAGTACTTC. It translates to CASAPTLERASYEQYF.

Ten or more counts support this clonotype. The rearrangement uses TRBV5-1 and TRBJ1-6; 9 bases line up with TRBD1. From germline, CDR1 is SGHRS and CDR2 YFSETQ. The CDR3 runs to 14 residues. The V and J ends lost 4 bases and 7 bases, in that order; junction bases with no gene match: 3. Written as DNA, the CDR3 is TGCGCCAGCAGCACAGGACAGGGGAATTCACCCCTCCACTTT. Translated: CASSTGQGNSPLHF.

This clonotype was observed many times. The CDR3, as DNA: TGTGCCAGCACCGTACAAGAGACCCAGTACTTC. Protein product: CASTVQETQYF. The chain uses TRBV12-3 or TRBV12-4 and TRBJ2-5; D remains ambiguous. V was trimmed by 7 bases and J by 2 bases, leaving 5 bases between them. This CDR3 is built from 11 residues.

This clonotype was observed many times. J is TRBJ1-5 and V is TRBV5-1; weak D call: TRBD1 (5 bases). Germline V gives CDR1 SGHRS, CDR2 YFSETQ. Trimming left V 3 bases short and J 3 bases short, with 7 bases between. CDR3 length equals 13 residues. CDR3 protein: CASSWDFNQPQHF. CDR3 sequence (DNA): TGCGCCAGCAGCTGGGACTTCAATCAGCCCCAGCATTTT.

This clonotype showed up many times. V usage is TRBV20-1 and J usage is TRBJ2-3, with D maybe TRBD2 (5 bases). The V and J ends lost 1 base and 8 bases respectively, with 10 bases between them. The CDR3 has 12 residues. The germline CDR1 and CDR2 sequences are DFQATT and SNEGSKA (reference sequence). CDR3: CSARGPEGTQYF. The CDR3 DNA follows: TGCAGTGCTAGAGGCCCTGAGGGTACGCAGTATTTT.

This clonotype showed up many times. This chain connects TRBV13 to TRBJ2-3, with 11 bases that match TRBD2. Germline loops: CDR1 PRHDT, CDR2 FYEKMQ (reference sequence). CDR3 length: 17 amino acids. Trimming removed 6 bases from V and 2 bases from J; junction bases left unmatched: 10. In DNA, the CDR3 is TGTGCCAGCAGAGCTACCGGGACTAGCGGATTCACAGATACGCAGTATTTT. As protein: CASRATGTSGFTDTQYF.

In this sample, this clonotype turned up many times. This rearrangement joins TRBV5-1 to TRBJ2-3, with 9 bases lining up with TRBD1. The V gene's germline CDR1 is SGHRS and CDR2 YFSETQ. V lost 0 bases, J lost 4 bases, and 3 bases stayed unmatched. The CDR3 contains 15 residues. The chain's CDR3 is CASSLVGQGSDTQYF. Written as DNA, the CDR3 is TGCGCCAGCAGCTTGGTAGGACAGGGGTCAGATACGCAGTATTTT.

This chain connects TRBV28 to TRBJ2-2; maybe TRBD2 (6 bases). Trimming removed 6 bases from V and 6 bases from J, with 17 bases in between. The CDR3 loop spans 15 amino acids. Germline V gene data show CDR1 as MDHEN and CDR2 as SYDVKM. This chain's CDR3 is CASSLTRDSPGELFF. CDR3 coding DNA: TGTGCCAGCAGCCTAACGCGGGACTCACCCGGGGAGCTGTTTTTT.

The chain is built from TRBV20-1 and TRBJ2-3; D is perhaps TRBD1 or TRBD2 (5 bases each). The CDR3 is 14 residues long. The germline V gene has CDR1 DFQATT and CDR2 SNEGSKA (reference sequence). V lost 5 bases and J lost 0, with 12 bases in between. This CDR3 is CSAPRDGSTDTQYF. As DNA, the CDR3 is TGCAGTGCTCCCCGGGACGGTAGCACAGATACGCAGTATTTT.

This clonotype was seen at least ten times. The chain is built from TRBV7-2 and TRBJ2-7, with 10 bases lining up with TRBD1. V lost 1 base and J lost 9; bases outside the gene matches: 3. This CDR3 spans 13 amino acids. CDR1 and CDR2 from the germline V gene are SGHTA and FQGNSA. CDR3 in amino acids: CASSLGGDRGQYF. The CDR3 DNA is TGTGCCAGCAGCTTAGGAGGGGACAGGGGGCAGTACTTC.

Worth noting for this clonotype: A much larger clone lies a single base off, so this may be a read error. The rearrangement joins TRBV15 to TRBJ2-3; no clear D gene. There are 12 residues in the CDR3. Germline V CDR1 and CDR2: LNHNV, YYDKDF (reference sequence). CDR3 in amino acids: CATSSFTDTEYF. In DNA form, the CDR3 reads TGTGCCACCAGCAGTTTCACAGATACGGAGTATTTT. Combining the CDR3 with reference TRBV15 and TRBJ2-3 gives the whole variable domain DAMVIQNPRYQVTQFGKPVTLSCSQTLNHNVMYWYQQKSSQAPKLLFHYYDKDFNNEADTPDNFQSRRPNTSFCFLDIRSPGLGDTAMYLCATSSFTDTEYFGPGTRLTVL.

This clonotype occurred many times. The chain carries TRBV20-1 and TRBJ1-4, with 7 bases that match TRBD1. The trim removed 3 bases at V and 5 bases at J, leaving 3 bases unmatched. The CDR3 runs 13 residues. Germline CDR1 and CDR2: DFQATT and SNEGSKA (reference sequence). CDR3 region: CSARSRGNEKLFF. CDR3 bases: TGCAGTGCTAGGTCCAGGGGGAATGAAAAACTGTTTTTT.

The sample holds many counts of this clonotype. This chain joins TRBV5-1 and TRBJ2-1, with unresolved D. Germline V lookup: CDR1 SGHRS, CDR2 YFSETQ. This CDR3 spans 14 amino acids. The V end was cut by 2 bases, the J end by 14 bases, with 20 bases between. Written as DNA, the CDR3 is TGCGCCAGCAGCTTCTACGGCTTTGGGTTAAGTAAGTTCTTC. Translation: CASSFYGFGLSKFF.

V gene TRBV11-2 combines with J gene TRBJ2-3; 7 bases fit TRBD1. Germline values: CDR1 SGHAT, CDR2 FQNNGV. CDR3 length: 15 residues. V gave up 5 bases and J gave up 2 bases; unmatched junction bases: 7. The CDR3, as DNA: TGTGCCAGCAGCCAGGGACAGACTTTCACAGATACGCAGTATTTT. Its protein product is CASSQGQTFTDTQYF.

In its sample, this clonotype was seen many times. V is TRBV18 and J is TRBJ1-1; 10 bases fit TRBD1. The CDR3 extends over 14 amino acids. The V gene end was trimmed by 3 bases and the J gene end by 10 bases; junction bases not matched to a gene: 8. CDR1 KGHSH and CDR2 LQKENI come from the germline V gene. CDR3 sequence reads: CASSPTKGQGIAFF. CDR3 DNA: TGTGCCAGCTCACCGACAAAGGGACAGGGGATAGCTTTCTTT.